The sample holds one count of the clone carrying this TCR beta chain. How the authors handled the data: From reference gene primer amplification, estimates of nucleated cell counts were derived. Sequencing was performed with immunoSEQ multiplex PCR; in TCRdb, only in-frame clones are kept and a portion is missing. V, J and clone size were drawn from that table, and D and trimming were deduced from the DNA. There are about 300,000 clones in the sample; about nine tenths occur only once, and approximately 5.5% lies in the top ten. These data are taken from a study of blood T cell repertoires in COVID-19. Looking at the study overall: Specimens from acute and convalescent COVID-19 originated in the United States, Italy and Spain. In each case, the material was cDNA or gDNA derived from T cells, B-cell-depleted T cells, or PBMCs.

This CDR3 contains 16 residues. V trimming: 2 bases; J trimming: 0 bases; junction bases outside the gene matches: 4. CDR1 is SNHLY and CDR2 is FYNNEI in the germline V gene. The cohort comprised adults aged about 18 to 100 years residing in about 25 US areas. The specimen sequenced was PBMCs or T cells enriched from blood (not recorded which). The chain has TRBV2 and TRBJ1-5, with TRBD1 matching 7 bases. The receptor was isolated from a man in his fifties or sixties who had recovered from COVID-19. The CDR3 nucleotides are TGTGCCAGCAGTGAACGAGGGGGCGATAGCAATCAGCCCCAGCATTTT. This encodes CASSERGGDSNQPQHF.